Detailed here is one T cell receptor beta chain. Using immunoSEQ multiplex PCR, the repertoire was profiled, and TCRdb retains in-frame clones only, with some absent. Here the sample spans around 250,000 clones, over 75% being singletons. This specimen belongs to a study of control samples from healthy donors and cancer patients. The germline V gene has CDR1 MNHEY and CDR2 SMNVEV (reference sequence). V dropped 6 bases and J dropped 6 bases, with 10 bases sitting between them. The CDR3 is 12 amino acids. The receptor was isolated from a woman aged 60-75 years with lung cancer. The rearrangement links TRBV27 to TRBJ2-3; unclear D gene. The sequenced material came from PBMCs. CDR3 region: CASSTLGDTQYF. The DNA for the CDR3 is TGTGCCAGCAGCACACTTGGGGATACGCAGTATTTT.